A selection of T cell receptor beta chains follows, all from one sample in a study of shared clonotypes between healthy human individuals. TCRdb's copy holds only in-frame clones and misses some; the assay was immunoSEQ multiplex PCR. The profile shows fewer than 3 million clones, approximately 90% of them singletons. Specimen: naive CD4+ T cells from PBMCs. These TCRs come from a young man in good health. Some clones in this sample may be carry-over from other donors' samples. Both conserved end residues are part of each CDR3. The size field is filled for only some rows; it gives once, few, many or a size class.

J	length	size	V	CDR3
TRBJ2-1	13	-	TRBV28	CAGSGSWVDEQFF
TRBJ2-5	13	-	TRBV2	CASHAGGWETQYF
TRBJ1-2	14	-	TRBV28	CASRSTGAGYGYTF
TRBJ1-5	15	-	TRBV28	CASSLAGTGDQPQHF
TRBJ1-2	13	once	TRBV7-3	CASSPGREYGYTF
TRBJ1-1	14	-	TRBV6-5	CASSYSGQGAEAFF
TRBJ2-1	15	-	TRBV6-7	CASSSRQGKYNEQFF
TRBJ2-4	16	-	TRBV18	CASSPYPGMAGTGDLF
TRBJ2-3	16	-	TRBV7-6	CASSLVDRGRTDTQYF
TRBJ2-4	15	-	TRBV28	CASSLGWDGKNIQYF
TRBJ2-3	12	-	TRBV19	CASSIGGDTQYF
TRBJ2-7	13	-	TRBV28	CASADGPNYEQYF
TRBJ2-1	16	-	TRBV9	CASSVSGRGTYNEQFF
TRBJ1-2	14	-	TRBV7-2	CASSPGRGRYGYTF
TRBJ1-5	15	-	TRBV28	CASSRRGRSNQPQHF
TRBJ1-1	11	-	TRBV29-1	CSVERTSEAFF
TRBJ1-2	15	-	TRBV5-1	CASSPGQGDNYGYTF
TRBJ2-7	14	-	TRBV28	CASSLRPQEGEQYF
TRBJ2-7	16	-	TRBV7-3	CASSSGARDGNYEQYF
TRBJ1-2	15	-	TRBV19	CASSSPSTGAYGYTF
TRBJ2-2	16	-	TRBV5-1	CASSSIPSDNTGELFF
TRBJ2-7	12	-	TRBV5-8	CASSTGTAEQYF
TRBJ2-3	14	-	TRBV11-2	CASSFVRAADTQYF
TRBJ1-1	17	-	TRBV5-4	CASSLAGGGRANTEAFF
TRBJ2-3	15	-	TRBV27	CASSLFGGGTDTQYF
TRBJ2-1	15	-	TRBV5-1	CASSLVDRAYNEQFF
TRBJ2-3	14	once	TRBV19	CASSIGIRTDTQYF
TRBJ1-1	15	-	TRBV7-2	CASSRKDRGYTEAFF
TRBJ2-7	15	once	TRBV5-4	CASSAPGTSLYEQYF
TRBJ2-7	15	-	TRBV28	CASSPRDRVTYEQYF
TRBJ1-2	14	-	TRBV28	CASSFSDRAIGYTF
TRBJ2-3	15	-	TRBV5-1	CASSLLGGDTDTQYF
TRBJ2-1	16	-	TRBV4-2	CASSPGVAGVHNEQFF
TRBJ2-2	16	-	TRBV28	CASSLIPGGHTGELFF
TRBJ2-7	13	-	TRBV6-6	CASSSGQRYEQYF
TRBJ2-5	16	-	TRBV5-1	CASSRDVGRGQETQYF
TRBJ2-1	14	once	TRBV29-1	CSVLRDRSSDEQFF
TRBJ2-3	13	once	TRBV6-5	CASLIVGTDTQYF
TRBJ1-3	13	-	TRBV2	CASGGTSGNTIYF
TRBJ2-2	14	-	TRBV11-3	CASSNPSTSGELFF
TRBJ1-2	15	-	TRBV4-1	CASSQDWGTGYRYTF
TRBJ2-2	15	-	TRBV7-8	CAILDFQENTGELFF
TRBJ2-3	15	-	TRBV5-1	CASSLGTLSTDTQYF
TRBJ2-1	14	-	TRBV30	CAWSQRGRLNEQFF
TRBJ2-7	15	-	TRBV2	CASRTLTGGTMVQYF
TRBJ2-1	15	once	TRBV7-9	CASSPPGTGRAEQFF
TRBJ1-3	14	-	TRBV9	CASSVDTQADTIYF
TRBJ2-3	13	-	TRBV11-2	CASSLALTDTQYF
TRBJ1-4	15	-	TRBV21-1	CASSPSGQGNEKLFF
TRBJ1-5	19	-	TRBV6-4	CASSDSGGQGTISNQPQHF